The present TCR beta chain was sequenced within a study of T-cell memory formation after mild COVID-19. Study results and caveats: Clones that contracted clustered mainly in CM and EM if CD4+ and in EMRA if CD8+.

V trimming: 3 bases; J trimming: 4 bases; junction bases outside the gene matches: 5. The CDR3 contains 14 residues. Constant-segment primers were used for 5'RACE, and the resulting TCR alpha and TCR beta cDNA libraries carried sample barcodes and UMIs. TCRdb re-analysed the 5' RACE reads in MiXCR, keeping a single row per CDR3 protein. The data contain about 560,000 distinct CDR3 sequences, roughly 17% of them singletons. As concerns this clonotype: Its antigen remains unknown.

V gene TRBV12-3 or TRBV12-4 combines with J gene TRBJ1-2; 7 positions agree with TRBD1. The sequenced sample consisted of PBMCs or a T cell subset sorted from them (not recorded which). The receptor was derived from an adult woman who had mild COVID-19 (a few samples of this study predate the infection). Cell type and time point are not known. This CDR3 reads CASSLYRGPYGYTF. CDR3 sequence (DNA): TGTGCCAGCAGTTTGTACAGGGGTCCCTATGGCTACACCTTC.